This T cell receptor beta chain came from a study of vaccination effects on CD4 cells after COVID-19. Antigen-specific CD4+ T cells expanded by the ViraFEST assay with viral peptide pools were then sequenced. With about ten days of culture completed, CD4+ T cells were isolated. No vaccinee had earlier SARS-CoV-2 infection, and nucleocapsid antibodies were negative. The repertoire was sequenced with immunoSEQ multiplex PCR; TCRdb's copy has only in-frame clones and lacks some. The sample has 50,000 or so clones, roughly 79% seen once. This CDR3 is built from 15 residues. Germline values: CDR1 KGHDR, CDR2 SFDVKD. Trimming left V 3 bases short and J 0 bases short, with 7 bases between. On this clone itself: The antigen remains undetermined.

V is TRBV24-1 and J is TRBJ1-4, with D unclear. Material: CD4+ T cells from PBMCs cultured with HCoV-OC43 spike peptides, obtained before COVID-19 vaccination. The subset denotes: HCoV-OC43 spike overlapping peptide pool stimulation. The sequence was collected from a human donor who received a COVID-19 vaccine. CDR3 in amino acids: CATSDPKSTNEKLFF. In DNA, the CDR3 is TGTGCCACCAGTGATCCCAAGTCAACTAATGAAAAACTGTTTTTT.